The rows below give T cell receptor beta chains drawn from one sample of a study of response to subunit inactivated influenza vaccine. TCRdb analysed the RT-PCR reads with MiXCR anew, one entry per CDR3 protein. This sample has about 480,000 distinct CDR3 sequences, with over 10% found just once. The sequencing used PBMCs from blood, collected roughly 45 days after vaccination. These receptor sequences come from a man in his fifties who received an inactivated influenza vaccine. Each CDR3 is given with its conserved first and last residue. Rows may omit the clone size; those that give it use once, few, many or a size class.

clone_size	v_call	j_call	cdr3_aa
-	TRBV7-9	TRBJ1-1	CASSPWTGGFTEAFF
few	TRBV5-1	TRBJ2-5	CASSLTGTSGTQTQYF
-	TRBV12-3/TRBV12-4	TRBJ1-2	CASSFNLNYGYTF
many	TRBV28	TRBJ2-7	CASSSSRTGRYEQYF
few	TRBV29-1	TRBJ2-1	CSVEFNTARNNEQFF
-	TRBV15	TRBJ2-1	CATSRSRSGNEQFF
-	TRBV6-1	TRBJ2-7	CASRLSPFYGQYF
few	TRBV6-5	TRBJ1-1	CASTFAWQGAGNTEAFF
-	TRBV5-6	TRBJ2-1	CASSLGGRAFEQFF
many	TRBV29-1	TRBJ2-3	CSVLDRGVLDTQYF
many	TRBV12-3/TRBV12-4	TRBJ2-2	CASTLRNTGELFF